This TCR beta chain was recorded in a study of blood T cell repertoires in COVID-19. Study background: The samples span acute and convalescent COVID-19 from the United States, Italy and Spain. The analysed material was cDNA or gDNA that came from T cells, B-cell-depleted T cells, or PBMCs.

As handled by the study authors: Estimation of nucleated cell counts relied on the amplification of reference gene primers. Sequencing was performed with immunoSEQ multiplex PCR; in TCRdb, only in-frame clones are kept and a portion is missing. D and trimming were read from the DNA, whereas the V and J calls and clone size are those reported in that table. The table records around 65,000 clones, roughly 80% of them present only once. This clonotype was obtained from a human donor in a cohort sampled during active COVID-19. What was sequenced was peripheral blood.

This CDR3 reads CASSVVPDQETQYF. For the CDR3, the DNA is TGTGCCAGCAGCGTAGTACCGGACCAAGAGACCCAGTACTTC. V is TRBV9 and J is TRBJ2-5, with unresolved D. Between the trimmed V and J ends, which lost 0 bases and 0 bases, there was a span of 6 bases. The CDR3 has 14 amino acids. Germline values: CDR1 SGDLS, CDR2 YYNGEE.